The next 25 T cell receptor beta chains were all read from a single sample in a study of blood T cell repertoires in COVID-19. Method: immunoSEQ multiplex PCR; TCRdb's copy keeps in-frame clones and lacks some. The sample contains some 120,000 clones, under 95% of which appear only once. The source material was peripheral blood. These receptors came from a man aged 60 to 69 with COVID-19, enrolled during active disease.

This rearrangement joins TRBV2 to TRBJ1-1, with D tentatively TRBD1 (5 bases). The CDR3 totals 13 residues. Deletions cut 8 bases from V and 2 bases from J, with 12 bases between. Germline CDR1 SNHLY, CDR2 FYNNEI. DNA of the CDR3: TGTGCCAGCGGGGCCGAGGTTAACACTGAAGCTTTCTTT. As protein: CASGAEVNTEAFF.

This clone was counted a single time. This chain links TRBV30 with TRBJ2-1; TRBD1 aligns across 10 bases. The CDR3 consists of 16 residues. Germline V CDR1 and CDR2: GTSNPN, SVGIG (reference sequence). Losses at the gene ends were 0 bases for V and 1 base for J; bases not matched to a gene: 3. The CDR3 here is CAWSVRDRGSYNEQFF. DNA for the CDR3: TGTGCCTGGAGTGTAAGGGACAGGGGTTCCTACAATGAGCAGTTCTTC.

This clone has a single count. The rearrangement uses TRBV19 and TRBJ2-5, with 7 bases identical to TRBD1. The CDR3 is made up of 14 amino acids. V was clipped by 6 bases and J by 5 bases; unmatched bases: 9. From germline, CDR1 is LNHDA and CDR2 SQIVND (reference sequence). The CDR3 DNA is TGTGCCAGTAGCCCAAAGGGGGCTGGGGAGACCCAGTACTTC. As protein: CASSPKGAGETQYF.

The chain carries TRBV20-1 and TRBJ1-2; 7 bases fit TRBD1. CDR3 length: 13 amino acids. Germline loops: CDR1 DFQATT, CDR2 SNEGSKA (reference sequence). The V segment lost 4 bases and the J segment 5 bases; nucleotides outside the gene matches: 7. CDR3 amino acids: CSAIDREGYGYTF. The CDR3 DNA sequence: TGCAGTGCTATTGACAGGGAAGGATATGGCTACACCTTC.

The genes are TRBV6-1 and TRBJ2-7; 7 bases line up with TRBD1. V lost 3 bases and J lost 5; bases outside the gene matches: 13. This CDR3 comprises 16 residues. Germline V CDR1 and CDR2: MNHNS, SASEGT. The chain's CDR3 is CASSDWAGGEVNEQYF. DNA for the CDR3: TGTGCCAGCAGTGATTGGGCAGGGGGTGAAGTCAACGAGCAGTACTTC.

This clone is a singleton in its sample. The chain has TRBV5-5 and TRBJ1-3; tentative D call: TRBD1 (5 bases). The CDR3 spans 16 residues. CDR1 and CDR2 from the germline V gene are SGHKS and YYEKEE (reference sequence). The ends were cut back, 2 bases at V and 0 bases at J, with 12 bases in the middle. The CDR3 sequence is CASSLTGVDSGNTIYF. CDR3 bases: TGTGCCAGCAGCTTAACAGGAGTCGACTCTGGAAACACCATATATTTT.

This chain uses TRBV7-2 with TRBJ2-3; D unclear. In germline, CDR1 is SGHTA, CDR2 FQGNSA. This CDR3 comprises 14 residues. The V and J ends lost 2 bases and 4 bases respectively, with 10 bases between them. For the CDR3, the DNA is TGTGCCAGCAGCTTATATTCAGGCTCAGATACGCAGTATTTT. Translated: CASSLYSGSDTQYF.

This clone appeared a few times. This chain uses TRBV12-3 or TRBV12-4 with TRBJ2-3; TRBD2 matches 7 bases. The CDR3 is 13 residues long. V gave up 6 bases and J gave up 4 bases; unmatched junction bases: 4. This CDR3 is CASSGGSPDTQYF. The DNA for the CDR3 is TGTGCCAGCAGCGGCGGGAGCCCAGATACGCAGTATTTT.

The V and J genes are TRBV14 and TRBJ2-5; 9 positions match TRBD2. V lost 8 bases and J lost 5; bases outside the gene matches: 9. The CDR3 consists of 14 residues. The germline gives CDR1 SGHDN, CDR2 FVKESK. CDR3 protein: CASARREGQETQYF. CDR3 nucleotides: TGTGCCAGCGCACGGCGGGAGGGACAGGAGACCCAGTACTTC.

This clone has just one count. The rearrangement joins TRBV4-3 to TRBJ2-2; D might be TRBD2 (7 bases). The CDR3 contains 20 residues. V lost 0 bases, J lost 8 bases, and 28 bases lay in between. The V gene's germline CDR1 is LGHNA and CDR2 YSLEER. The CDR3 region has the DNA TGCGCCAGCAGCCAAGATCACTATGGGGGCGGGAGTAATTTCTTAGGGGAGCTGTTTTTT. The encoded protein is CASSQDHYGGGSNFLGELFF.

This clone showed up just once. The V gene is TRBV5-1, the J gene TRBJ1-6; TRBD1 aligns across 7 bases. J was trimmed by 7 bases and V by 4 bases; bases with no gene match: 8. This CDR3 region has 15 residues. Germline-derived CDR1 and CDR2 are SGHRS and YFSETQ. The DNA of the CDR3 is TGCGCCAGCAGCCTGACCGGACAGGAAAATTCACCCCTCCACTTT. This sequence encodes CASSLTGQENSPLHF.

CDR3 DNA sequence: TGTGCCAGCAGCTCGGGGGACGGAACAACTAATGAAAAACTGTTTTTT. It yields the protein CASSSGDGTTNEKLFF. The J gene is TRBJ1-4, the V gene TRBV6-2 or TRBV6-3; D is perhaps TRBD1 (5 bases). The length of the CDR3 is 16 residues. The germline V gene encodes CDR1 MNHEY and CDR2 SVGEGT. The V gene lost 6 bases and the J gene lost 0 bases, with 14 bases spanning the gap.

The chain links TRBV27 to TRBJ2-2; D possibly corresponds to TRBD2 (5 bases). The V gene lost 6 bases and the J gene lost 2 bases, with 10 bases spanning the gap. The CDR3 has 14 amino acids. Germline values: CDR1 MNHEY, CDR2 SMNVEV (reference sequence). In DNA form, the CDR3 reads TGTGCCAGCAGACCAGCGGTTAACACCGGGGAGCTGTTTTTT. This encodes CASRPAVNTGELFF.

The chain joins TRBV4-1 to TRBJ1-4; D is ambiguous. The V end lost 1 base, the J end lost 6 bases, and 6 bases lay between the germline ends. CDR1 and CDR2 from the germline V gene are MGHRA and YSYEKL. This CDR3 spans 13 amino acids. CDR3 amino acids: CASSQARDEKLFF. The CDR3 DNA follows: TGCGCCAGCAGCCAAGCCCGGGATGAAAAACTGTTTTTT.

J is TRBJ2-5 and V is TRBV15; TRBD2 might be the D (6 bases). Trimming removed 2 bases from V and 5 bases from J, with 18 bases in between. The CDR3 covers 16 residues. CDR1 and CDR2 (germline): LNHNV, YYDKDF (reference sequence). The CDR3 DNA reads as TGTGCCACCAGCAGACCCGGACGTGGCGGGACGGAGACCCAGTACTTC. Protein: CATSRPGRGGTETQYF.

The chain employs TRBV5-1 and TRBJ2-7; TRBD1 agrees at 8 bases. CDR1 is SGHRS, CDR2 YFSETQ, per germline. The junction had 7 bases not matched to a gene; V was cut back by 2 bases and J by 3 bases. The CDR3 runs to 15 residues. CDR3 nucleotides: TGCGCCAGCAGCTTAATAGCACAGGGGGGCTACGAGCAGTACTTC. It yields the protein CASSLIAQGGYEQYF. Full variable domain (outside the CDR3, taken from reference TRBV5-1 and TRBJ2-7): KAGVTQTPRYLIKTRGQQVTLSCSPISGHRSVSWYQQTPGQGLQFLFEYFSETQRNKGNFPGRFSGRQFSNSRSEMNVSTLELGDSALYLCASSLIAQGGYEQYFGPGTRLTVT.

V usage is TRBV29-1 and J usage is TRBJ1-1, with D unclear. CDR1 is SQVTM and CDR2 is ANQGSEA in the germline V gene. The CDR3 runs to 12 residues. Trimming cost V 5 bases and J 2 bases, with 9 bases left between them. As DNA, the CDR3 is TGCAGCGTTACAGTGGTAAACACTGAAGCTTTCTTT. This encodes CSVTVVNTEAFF.

The genes are TRBV11-2 and TRBJ1-6; D not certain. Trimming removed 9 bases at V and 0 bases at J, with 9 bases between. The CDR3 has 14 amino acids. Germline values: CDR1 SGHAT, CDR2 FQNNGV. CDR3 protein: CASHSLSYNSPLHF. CDR3 nucleotide sequence: TGTGCCAGTCACAGCCTCTCCTATAATTCACCCCTCCACTTT.

The chain combines TRBV6-2 or TRBV6-3 with TRBJ2-7; D not resolved. The CDR3 sequence is 16 residues long. The germline gives CDR1 MNHEY, CDR2 SVGEGT. V lost 2 bases and J 0 bases, leaving 14 bases between the germline ends. CDR3 region: CASSYPLLRSSYEQYF. The DNA of the CDR3 is TGTGCCAGCAGTTACCCTTTACTCCGTTCCTCCTACGAGCAGTACTTC.

This rearrangement joins TRBV5-6 to TRBJ1-1; no definite D call. The CDR3 extends over 15 amino acids. The germline gives CDR1 SGHDT, CDR2 YYEEEE. Trimming took 4 bases from V and 1 from J, leaving 14 bases between them. As DNA, the CDR3 is TGTGCCAGCAGCCTCTTCACTACCCGGAACACTGAAGCTTTCTTT. Translated: CASSLFTTRNTEAFF.

The genes are TRBV12-3 or TRBV12-4 and TRBJ1-2; D is unresolved. The CDR3 loop spans 12 amino acids. The V and J ends lost 6 bases and 6 bases respectively, with 11 bases between them. In DNA, the CDR3 is TGTGCCAGCAGCCCCGCCGAGGATGGCTACACCTTC. Translating it yields CASSPAEDGYTF.

This clone was seen a single time. This chain joins TRBV28 and TRBJ2-3; 14 nucleotides line up with TRBD2. The CDR3 spans 20 residues. With 2 bases clipped from V and 0 bases from J, the junction kept 10 bases outside the gene matches. Germline V gene data show CDR1 as MDHEN and CDR2 as SYDVKM. The CDR3: CASSLLRLAGGLGSTDTQYF. DNA of the CDR3: TGTGCCAGCAGTTTACTTCGACTAGCGGGAGGGCTGGGTAGCACAGATACGCAGTATTTT.

V is TRBV19 and J is TRBJ1-4; D call uncertain. Trimming removed 6 bases from V and 0 bases from J, with 14 bases in between. Germline V gene sequence: CDR1 LNHDA, CDR2 SQIVND (reference sequence). CDR3 size: 16 residues. The CDR3 sequence: CASRKVAATTNEKLFF. CDR3 in DNA: TGTGCCAGTAGGAAGGTTGCGGCCACAACTAATGAAAAACTGTTTTTT.

This clone was found once. The rearrangement uses TRBV6-5 and TRBJ2-3, with 10 bases fitting TRBD1. Germline CDR1 and CDR2: MNHEY and SVGAGI. Trimming removed 6 bases from V and 6 bases from J; junction bases left unmatched: 6. The CDR3 extends over 14 amino acids. Here the CDR3 DNA reads TGTGCCAGCAGGAAGACAGGGGGCAAGGATACGCAGTATTTT. As protein: CASRKTGGKDTQYF.

This chain links TRBV5-1 with TRBJ2-1; TRBD2 is a possible D gene (5 bases). Per the germline V gene, CDR1 is SGHRS and CDR2 is YFSETQ. The ends were cut back, 4 bases at V and 9 bases at J, with 14 bases in the middle. The CDR3 has 13 residues. The CDR3 DNA reads as TGCGCCAGCAGCCTGGGCCTCGAGGGTGAGCAGTTCTTC. Amino acids: CASSLGLEGEQFF.